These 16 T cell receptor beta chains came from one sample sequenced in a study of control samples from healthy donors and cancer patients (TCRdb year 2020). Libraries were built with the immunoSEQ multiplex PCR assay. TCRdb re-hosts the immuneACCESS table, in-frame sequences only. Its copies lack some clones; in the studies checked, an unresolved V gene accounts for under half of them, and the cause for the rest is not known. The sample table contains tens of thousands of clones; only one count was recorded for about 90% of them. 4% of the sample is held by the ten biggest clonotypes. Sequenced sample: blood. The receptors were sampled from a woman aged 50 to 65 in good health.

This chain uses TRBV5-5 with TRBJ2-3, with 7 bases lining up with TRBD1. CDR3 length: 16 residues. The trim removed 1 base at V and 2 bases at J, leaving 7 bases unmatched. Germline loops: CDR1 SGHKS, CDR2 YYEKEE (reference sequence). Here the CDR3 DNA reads TGTGCCAGCAGCTTGTACGAACAGGGGAACACAGATACGCAGTATTTT. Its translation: CASSLYEQGNTDTQYF.

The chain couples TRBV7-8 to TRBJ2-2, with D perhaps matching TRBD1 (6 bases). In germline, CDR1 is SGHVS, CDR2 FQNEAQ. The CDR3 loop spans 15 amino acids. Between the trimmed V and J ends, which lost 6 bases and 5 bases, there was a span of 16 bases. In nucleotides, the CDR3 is TGTGCCAGCAGTTCCCGGACCGGGACAACCGGGGAGCTGTTTTTT. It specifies CASSSRTGTTGELFF.

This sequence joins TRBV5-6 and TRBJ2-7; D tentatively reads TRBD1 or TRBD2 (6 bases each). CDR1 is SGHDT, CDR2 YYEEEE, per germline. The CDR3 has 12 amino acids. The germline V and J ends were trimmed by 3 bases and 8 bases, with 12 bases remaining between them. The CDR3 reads CASSSRGLKQYF. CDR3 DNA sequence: TGTGCCAGCAGCTCCAGGGGACTCAAGCAGTACTTC.

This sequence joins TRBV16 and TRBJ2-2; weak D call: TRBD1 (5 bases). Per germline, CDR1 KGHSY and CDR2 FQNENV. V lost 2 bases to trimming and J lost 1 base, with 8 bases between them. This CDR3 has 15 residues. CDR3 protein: CASSQSQGNTGELFF. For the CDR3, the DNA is TGTGCCAGCAGCCAAAGTCAGGGGAACACCGGGGAGCTGTTTTTT.

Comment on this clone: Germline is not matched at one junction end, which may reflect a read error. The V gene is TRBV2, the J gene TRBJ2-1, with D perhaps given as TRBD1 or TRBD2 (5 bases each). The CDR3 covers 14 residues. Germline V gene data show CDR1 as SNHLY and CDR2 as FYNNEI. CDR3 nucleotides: TGTGCCAGCAGCGAAGGGAGAGGGGACAATGAGCAGTTCTTC. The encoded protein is CASSEGRGDNEQFF.

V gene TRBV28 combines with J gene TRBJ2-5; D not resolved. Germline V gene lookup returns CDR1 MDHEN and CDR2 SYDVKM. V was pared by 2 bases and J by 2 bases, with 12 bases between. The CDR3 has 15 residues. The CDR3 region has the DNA TGTGCCAGCAGTTTACGACAAATGAAACAAGAGACCCAGTACTTC. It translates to CASSLRQMKQETQYF.

The CDR3: CASALPQQGAEQYF. DNA for the CDR3: TGTGCTAGTGCCCTACCTCAACAGGGAGCCGAGCAGTACTTC. The rearrangement joins TRBV12-5 to TRBJ2-7; D is possibly TRBD1 (6 bases). This CDR3 spans 14 amino acids. Trimming removed 7 bases at V and 6 bases at J, with 19 bases between. From germline, CDR1 is LGHNT and CDR2 FRNRAP.

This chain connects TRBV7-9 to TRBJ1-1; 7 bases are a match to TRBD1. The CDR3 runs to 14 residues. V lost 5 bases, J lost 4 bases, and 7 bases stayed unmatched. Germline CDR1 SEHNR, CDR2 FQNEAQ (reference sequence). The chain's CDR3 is CASSTVTGRTEAFF. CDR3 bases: TGTGCCAGCAGCACAGTGACAGGGCGCACTGAAGCTTTCTTT.

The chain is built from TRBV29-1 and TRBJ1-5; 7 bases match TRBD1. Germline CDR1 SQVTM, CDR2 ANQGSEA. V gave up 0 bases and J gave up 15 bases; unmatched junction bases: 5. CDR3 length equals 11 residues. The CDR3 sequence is CSVEEPGGRHF. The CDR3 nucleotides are TGCAGCGTTGAAGAACCAGGGGGGCGGCATTTT.

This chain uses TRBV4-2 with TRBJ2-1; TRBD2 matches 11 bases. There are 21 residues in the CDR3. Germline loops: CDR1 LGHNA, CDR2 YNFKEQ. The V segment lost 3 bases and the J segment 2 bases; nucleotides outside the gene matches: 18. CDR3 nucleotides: TGTGCCAGCAGCCACCTATATTCAGGGACTAGCGGAGGGGGTACCTACAATGAGCAGTTCTTC. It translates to CASSHLYSGTSGGGTYNEQFF.

CDR3 region: CAISGLAWEETQYF. The DNA of the CDR3 is TGTGCTATTTCCGGACTAGCGTGGGAGGAGACCCAGTACTTC. This chain links TRBV2 with TRBJ2-5; 9 bases map to TRBD2. Germline CDR1 SNHLY, CDR2 FYNNEI. This CDR3 contains 14 residues.

The CDR3 DNA follows: TGTGCCAGCAGTGAAGGAGGGCTCTGGAACACCGGGGAGCTGTTTTTT. It specifies CASSEGGLWNTGELFF. V and J are TRBV6-1 and TRBJ2-2, with D possibly matching TRBD2 (5 bases). The CDR3 runs to 16 residues. Germline assignment: CDR1 MNHNS and CDR2 SASEGT. V was shortened by 1 base and J by 1 base, with 10 bases between the two germline ends.

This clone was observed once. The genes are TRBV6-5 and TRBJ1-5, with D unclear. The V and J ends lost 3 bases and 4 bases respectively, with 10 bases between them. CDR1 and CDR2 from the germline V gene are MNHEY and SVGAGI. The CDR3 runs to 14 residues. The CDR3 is CASSYGIGNQPQHF. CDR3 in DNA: TGTGCCAGCAGTTATGGGATTGGGAATCAGCCCCAGCATTTT.

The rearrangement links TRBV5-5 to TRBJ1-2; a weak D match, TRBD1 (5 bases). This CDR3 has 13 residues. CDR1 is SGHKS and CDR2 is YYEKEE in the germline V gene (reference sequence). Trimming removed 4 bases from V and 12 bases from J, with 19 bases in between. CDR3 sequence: CASSASTATSDTF. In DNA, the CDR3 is TGTGCCAGCAGCGCGTCGACAGCGACCTCTGACACCTTC.

The CDR3 DNA reads TGTGCCAGCAGCTTAGGACGGGGAAAATACAATGAGCAGTTCTTC. This codes for CASSLGRGKYNEQFF. The chain employs TRBV11-3 and TRBJ2-1; TRBD2 might be the D (5 bases). V gave up 1 base and J gave up 4 bases, with 11 bases separating them. This CDR3 has 15 residues. Germline lookup yields CDR1 SGHNT and CDR2 YENEEA.

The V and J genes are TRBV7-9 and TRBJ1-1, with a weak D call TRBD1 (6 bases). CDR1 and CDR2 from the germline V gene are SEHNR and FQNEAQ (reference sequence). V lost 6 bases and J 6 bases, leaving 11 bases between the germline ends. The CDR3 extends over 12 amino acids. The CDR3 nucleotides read TGTGCCAGCAGAACAGGGAAGGCTGAAGCTTTCTTT. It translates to CASRTGKAEAFF. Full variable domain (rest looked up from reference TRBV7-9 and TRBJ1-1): DTGVSQNPRHKITKRGQNVTFRCDPISEHNRLYWYRQTLGQGPEFLTYFQNEAQLEKSRLLSDRFSAERPKGSFSTLEIQRTEQGDSAMYLCASRTGKAEAFFGQGTRLTVV.